This T cell receptor (beta chain) was observed in a study of T cell responses to AZD1222 COVID-19 vaccine. Whole-study results and caveats: There were mostly white British donors and more females than males, and clonal diversity was possibly underestimated. At baseline, seropositivity was found in only a handful of AZD1222 recipients. Reportedly, nearly half the spike-specific TCRs target unmutated variant regions. Receipt of two AZD1222 doses was followed by a rise in Spike-specific TCR breadth and depth.

Sequencing was performed with immunoSEQ multiplex PCR; in TCRdb, only in-frame clones are kept and a portion is missing. The sample contains around 95,000 clones, 80% to 90% of which appear only once. V lost 1 base and J lost 3, with 7 bases in between. The germline gives CDR1 LGHNA, CDR2 YNFKEQ. This CDR3 spans 15 amino acids. Details on this clone: Its antigen is currently unknown.

Sequencing used peripheral blood, obtained on day 0 of MenACWY control vaccination. This chain links TRBV4-2 with TRBJ2-6; D ambiguous. The clonotype was recovered from an adult in good health. Here the CDR3 DNA reads TGTGCCAGCAGCCAAGTAGGAGATGGGGCCAACGTCCTGACTTTC. Amino acid sequence: CASSQVGDGANVLTF.